This T cell receptor beta chain is from a study of follicular helper T cells after annual influenza vaccination. Findings of the study overall: Day 7 ICOS+CD38+ clones were most often found later in ICOS-CD38- cTfh cells. Plasmablast frequency change correlated with clonality change in ICOS+CD38+ cTfh. Each annual vaccination recalled recurring oligoclonal ICOS+CD38+ cTfh clonotypes. Undersampling of larger non-cTfh compartments could not be excluded.

Points on this clone: What it binds is unknown.

Unmatched junction bases numbered 3, after V lost 4 bases and J lost 2 bases. There are 14 residues in the CDR3. Germline CDR1 MNHEY, CDR2 SMNVEV (reference sequence). The time point denotes: 2015-2016 season, 7 days after influenza vaccination. Method: immunoSEQ multiplex PCR; TCRdb's copy keeps in-frame clones and lacks some. The sample includes roughly 9,700 clones, over 65% of them seen just once. The TCR sequence derives from an adult who received the influenza vaccine. The chain recombines TRBV27 with TRBJ2-3, with 7 bases lining up with TRBD2. This sample comprised CXCR5- memory CD4+ T cells sorted from blood, obtained 7 days after influenza vaccination. This chain's CDR3 is CASSSAGYTDTQYF. CDR3 coding DNA: TGTGCCAGCAGTTCAGCGGGGTACACAGATACGCAGTATTTT.